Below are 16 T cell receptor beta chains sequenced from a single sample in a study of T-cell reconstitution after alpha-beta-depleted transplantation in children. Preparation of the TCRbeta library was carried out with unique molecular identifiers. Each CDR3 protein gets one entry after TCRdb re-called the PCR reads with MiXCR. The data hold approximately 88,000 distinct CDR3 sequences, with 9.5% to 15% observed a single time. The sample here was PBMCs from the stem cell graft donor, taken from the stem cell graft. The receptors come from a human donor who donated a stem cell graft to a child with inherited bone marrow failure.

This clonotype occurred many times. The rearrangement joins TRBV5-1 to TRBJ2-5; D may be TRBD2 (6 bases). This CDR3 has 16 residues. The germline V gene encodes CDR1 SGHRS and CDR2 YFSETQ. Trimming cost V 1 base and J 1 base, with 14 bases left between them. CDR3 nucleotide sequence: TGCGCCAGCAGCTTGACCCCTCTTAGCGGCCAAGAGACCCAGTACTTC. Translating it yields CASSLTPLSGQETQYF.

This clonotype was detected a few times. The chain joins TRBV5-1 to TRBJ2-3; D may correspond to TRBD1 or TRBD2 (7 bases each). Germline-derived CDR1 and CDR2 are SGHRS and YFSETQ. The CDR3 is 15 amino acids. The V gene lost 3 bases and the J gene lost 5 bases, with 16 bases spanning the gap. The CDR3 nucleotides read TGCGCCAGCAGCTCCCAGGGGGGGAGAGGAGATACGCAGTATTTT. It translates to CASSSQGGRGDTQYF.

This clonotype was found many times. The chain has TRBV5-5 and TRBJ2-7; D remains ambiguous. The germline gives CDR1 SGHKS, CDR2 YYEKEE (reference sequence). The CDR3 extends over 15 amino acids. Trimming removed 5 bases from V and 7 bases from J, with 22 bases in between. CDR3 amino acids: CASRPEGLFGPEQYF. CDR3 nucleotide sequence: TGTGCCAGCAGACCCGAAGGGTTGTTTGGTCCAGAGCAGTACTTC.

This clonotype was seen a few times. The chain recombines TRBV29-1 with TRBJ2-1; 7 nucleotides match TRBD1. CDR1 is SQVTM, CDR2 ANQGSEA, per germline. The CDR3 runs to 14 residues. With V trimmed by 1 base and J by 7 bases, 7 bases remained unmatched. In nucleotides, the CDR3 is TGCAGCGTTGAAGGACAGGGTTTGTGGAATGAGCAGTTCTTC. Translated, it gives CSVEGQGLWNEQFF.

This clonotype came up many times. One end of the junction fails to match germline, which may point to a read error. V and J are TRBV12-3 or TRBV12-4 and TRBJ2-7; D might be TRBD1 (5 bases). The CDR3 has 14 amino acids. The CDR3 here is CASSLHDSSDEQYF. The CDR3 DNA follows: TGTGCCAGCAGTCTCCACGACAGCTCCGACGAGCAGTACTTC.

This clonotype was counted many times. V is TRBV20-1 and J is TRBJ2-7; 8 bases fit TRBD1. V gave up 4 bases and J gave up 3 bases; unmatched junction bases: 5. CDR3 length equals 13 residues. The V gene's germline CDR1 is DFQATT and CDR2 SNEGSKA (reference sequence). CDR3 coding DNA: TGCAGTGCTATCGGCAGGGGGCTCTACGAGCAGTACTTC. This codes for CSAIGRGLYEQYF.

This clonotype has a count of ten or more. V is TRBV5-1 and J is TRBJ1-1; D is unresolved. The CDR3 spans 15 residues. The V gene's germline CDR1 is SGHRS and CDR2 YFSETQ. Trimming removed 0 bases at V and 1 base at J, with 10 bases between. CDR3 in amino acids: CASSLVQAANTEAFF. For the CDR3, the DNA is TGCGCCAGCAGCTTGGTCCAGGCAGCGAACACTGAAGCTTTCTTT. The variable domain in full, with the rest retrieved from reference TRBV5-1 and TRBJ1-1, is KAGVTQTPRYLIKTRGQQVTLSCSPISGHRSVSWYQQTPGQGLQFLFEYFSETQRNKGNFPGRFSGRQFSNSRSEMNVSTLELGDSALYLCASSLVQAANTEAFFGQGTRLTVV.

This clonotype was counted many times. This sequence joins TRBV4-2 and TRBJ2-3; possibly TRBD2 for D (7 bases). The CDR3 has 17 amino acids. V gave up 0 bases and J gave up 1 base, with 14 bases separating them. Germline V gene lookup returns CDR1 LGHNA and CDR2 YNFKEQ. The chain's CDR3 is CASSQDPRGGGTDTQYF. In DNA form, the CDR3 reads TGTGCCAGCAGCCAAGATCCGAGGGGGGGGGGCACAGATACGCAGTATTTT.

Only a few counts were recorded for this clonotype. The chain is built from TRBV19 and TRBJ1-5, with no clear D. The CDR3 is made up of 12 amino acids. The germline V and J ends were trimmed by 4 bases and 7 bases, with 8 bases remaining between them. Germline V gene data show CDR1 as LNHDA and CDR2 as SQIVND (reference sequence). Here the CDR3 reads CASSKEEQPQHF. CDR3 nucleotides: TGTGCCAGTAGTAAGGAGGAACAGCCCCAGCATTTT.

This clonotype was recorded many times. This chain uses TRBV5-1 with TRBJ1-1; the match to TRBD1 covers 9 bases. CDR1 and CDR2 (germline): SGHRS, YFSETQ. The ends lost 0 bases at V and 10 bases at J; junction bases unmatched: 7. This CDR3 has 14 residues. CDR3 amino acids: CASSLASTGGLAFF. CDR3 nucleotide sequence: TGCGCCAGCAGCTTGGCCTCTACAGGGGGCTTAGCTTTCTTT.

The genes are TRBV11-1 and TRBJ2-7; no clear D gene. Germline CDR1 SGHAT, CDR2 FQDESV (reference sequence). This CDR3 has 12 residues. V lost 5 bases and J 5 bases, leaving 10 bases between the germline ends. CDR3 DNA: TGTGCCAGCAGCCGAACATGGGACGAGCAGTACTTC. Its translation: CASSRTWDEQYF. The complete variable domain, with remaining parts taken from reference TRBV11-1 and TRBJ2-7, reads EAEVAQSPRYKITEKSQAVAFWCDPISGHATLYWYRQILGQGPELLVQFQDESVVDDSQLPKDRFSAERLKGVDSTLKIQPAELGDSAMYLCASSRTWDEQYFGPGTRLTVT.

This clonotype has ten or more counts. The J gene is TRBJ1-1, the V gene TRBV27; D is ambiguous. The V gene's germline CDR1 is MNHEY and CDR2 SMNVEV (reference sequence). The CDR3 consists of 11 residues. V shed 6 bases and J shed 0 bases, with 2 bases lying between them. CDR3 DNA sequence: TGTGCCAGCAGAATGAACACTGAAGCTTTCTTT. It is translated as CASRMNTEAFF.

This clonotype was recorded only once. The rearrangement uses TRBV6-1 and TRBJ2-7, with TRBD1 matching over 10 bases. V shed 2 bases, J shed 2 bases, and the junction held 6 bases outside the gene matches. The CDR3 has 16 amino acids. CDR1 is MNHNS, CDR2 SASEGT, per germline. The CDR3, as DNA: TGTGCCAGCAGTGAATGGACAGGGGGTGTCGCCTACGAGCAGTACTTC. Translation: CASSEWTGGVAYEQYF.

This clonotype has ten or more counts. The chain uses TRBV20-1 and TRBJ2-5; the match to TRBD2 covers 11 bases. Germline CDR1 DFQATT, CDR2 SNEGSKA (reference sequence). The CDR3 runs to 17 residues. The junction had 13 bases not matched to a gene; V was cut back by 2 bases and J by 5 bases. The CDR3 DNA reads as TGCAGTGCTAGACAAGCTGGACTAGCGGGTTTGGAGGAGACCCAGTACTTC. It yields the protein CSARQAGLAGLEETQYF.

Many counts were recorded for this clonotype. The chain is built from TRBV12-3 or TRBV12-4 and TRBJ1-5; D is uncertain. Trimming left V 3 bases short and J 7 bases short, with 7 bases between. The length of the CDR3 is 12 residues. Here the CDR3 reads CASSLSSQPQHF. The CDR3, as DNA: TGTGCCAGCAGTTTGAGTAGCCAGCCCCAGCATTTT.

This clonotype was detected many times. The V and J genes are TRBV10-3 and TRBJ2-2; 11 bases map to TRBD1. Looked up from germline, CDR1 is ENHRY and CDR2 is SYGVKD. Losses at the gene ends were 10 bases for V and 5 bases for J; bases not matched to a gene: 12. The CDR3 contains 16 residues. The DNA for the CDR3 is TGTGCCACATCCCCCGGACAGGGGGCAGGGACCGGGGAGCTGTTTTTT. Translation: CATSPGQGAGTGELFF.